This TCR beta chain emerged from a study of blood T cell repertoires in COVID-19. Study-level information: COVID-19 samples, acute and convalescent, were from the United States, Italy and Spain. T cells, B-cell-depleted T cells, or PBMCs supplied cDNA or gDNA.

One Seattle source followed patients from active infection through their disease course. Per the authors' pipeline: Estimates of nucleated cell counts were drawn from the amplification of reference gene primers. The method was immunoSEQ multiplex PCR; TCRdb's version includes in-frame clones alone and lacks a portion of them. V and J calls and clone size are copied from that table; D and trimming were computed from the DNA. The repertoire includes some 300,000 clones, 86% of them detected once, and about an eighth sits in the top ten. The CDR3 extends over 14 amino acids. J gave up 2 bases and V 4 bases, and 2 bases lay outside the gene matches. Germline CDR1 SGHRS, CDR2 YFSETQ.

This chain connects TRBV5-1 to TRBJ2-3; 9 bases line up with TRBD1. The sample taken for sequencing was peripheral blood. This receptor was obtained from a woman in her seventies with COVID-19, enrolled during active disease. The CDR3 DNA reads as TGCGCCAGCAGCCGGGACAGGGCCACAGATACGCAGTATTTT. As protein: CASSRDRATDTQYF.